This entry describes one T cell receptor beta chain. These data are taken from a study of siplizumab effects on memory and regulatory T cells. Data came from immunoSEQ multiplex PCR; TCRdb stores just in-frame clones and leaves some out. The sample carries about 72,000 clones, about 90% recorded once. CDR1 SGHVS and CDR2 FNYEAQ come from the germline V gene. The CDR3 extends over 14 amino acids. The V end lost 1 base, the J end lost 3 bases, and 10 bases lay between the germline ends. The material sequenced was CD8+ T cells sorted from blood. This chain uses TRBV7-6 with TRBJ2-7, with a possible D match to TRBD1 (6 bases). The TCR sequence derives from a human donor in good health. CDR3 nucleotides: TGTGCCAGCAGCTTAGATGCGGACAGCTACGAGCAGTACTTC. Its protein is CASSLDADSYEQYF.